This T cell receptor (beta chain) was identified in a study of blood T cell repertoires in COVID-19. Trimming pared 3 bases from V and 2 bases from J, leaving 8 bases between. Germline V gene data show CDR1 as MDHEN and CDR2 as SYDVKM. CDR3 length equals 13 residues. The data were produced by immunoSEQ multiplex PCR, yet TCRdb's version contains in-frame clones alone and is incomplete. The sample yields more than 85,000 clones, 84% seen once. This clone has a single count. The TCR comes from a human donor in a cohort sampled during active COVID-19. The rearrangement joins TRBV28 to TRBJ2-7; weak D call: TRBD1 (5 bases). The sample comprised peripheral blood. The CDR3 DNA reads as TGTGCCAGCAGTTTCAAGGGGCCCTACGAGCAGTACTTC. Residues: CASSFKGPYEQYF.